Below are 17 T cell receptor beta chains sequenced from a single sample in a study of blood T cell repertoires in COVID-19. Using immunoSEQ multiplex PCR, the repertoire was profiled, and TCRdb retains in-frame clones only, with some absent. Here the sample spans about 380,000 clones, 85% being singletons. Sequenced material: peripheral blood. Source of these receptors: a woman younger than 35 with acute or convalescent COVID-19.

The V call is TRBV4-1, the J call TRBJ2-7, with D tentatively TRBD2 (5 bases). The CDR3 consists of 13 residues. Germline CDR1 reads MGHRA; CDR2 reads YSYEKL. V was trimmed by 5 bases and J by 0 bases, leaving 8 bases between them. CDR3 loop: CASSSSGSYEQYF. The CDR3 nucleotides are TGCGCCAGCAGCTCCAGCGGCTCCTACGAGCAGTACTTC.

V and J are TRBV18 and TRBJ1-1, with 8 bases identical to TRBD1. Germline CDR1 KGHSH, CDR2 LQKENI. V lost 3 bases and J lost 7; bases outside the gene matches: 4. The CDR3 runs to 13 residues. DNA for the CDR3: TGTGCCAGCTCACCGCTACAGGGGGATGAAGCTTTCTTT. Its protein product is CASSPLQGDEAFF.

This clone was recorded once. The chain has TRBV6-5 and TRBJ2-5, with 7 bases aligning to TRBD1. This CDR3 is built from 13 residues. Trimming at V came to 6 bases and at J to 4 bases, leaving 5 bases not matched to a gene. Germline CDR1 and CDR2: MNHEY and SVGAGI. CDR3 amino acids: CASSLDRIETQYF. The CDR3 DNA follows: TGTGCCAGCAGCCTGGACAGGATAGAGACCCAGTACTTC.

The chain combines TRBV28 with TRBJ1-5, with D possibly TRBD1 on 5 matching bases. The germline V gene encodes CDR1 MDHEN and CDR2 SYDVKM. V was pared by 6 bases and J by 2 bases, with 17 bases between. This CDR3 comprises 16 residues. The CDR3 DNA reads as TGTGCCAGCAGAGACAGAGCATTTTTGGGCAATCAGCCCCAGCATTTT. This sequence encodes CASRDRAFLGNQPQHF.

This chain links TRBV7-8 with TRBJ2-7; 7 positions agree with TRBD1. CDR3 length: 14 residues. V dropped 2 bases and J dropped 2; count of bases not matched to a gene: 3. Germline V lookup: CDR1 SGHVS, CDR2 FQNEAQ. The CDR3 DNA reads TGTGCCAGCAGCTTAAACAGGGGCGCCTACGAGCAGTACTTC. As protein: CASSLNRGAYEQYF.

The chain combines TRBV12-5 with TRBJ2-5, with D hard to call. CDR1 LGHNT and CDR2 FRNRAP come from the germline V gene. Trimming cost V 3 bases and J 3 bases, with 5 bases left between them. This CDR3 comprises 12 residues. CDR3 residues: CASGLREETQYF. The CDR3 DNA sequence: TGTGCTAGTGGTTTACGGGAAGAGACCCAGTACTTC.

This clone was recorded once. The V gene is TRBV10-3, the J gene TRBJ1-4, with 10 bases that match TRBD1. The germline V gene encodes CDR1 ENHRY and CDR2 SYGVKD. This CDR3 is 19 amino acids long. The V gene end was trimmed by 2 bases and the J gene end by 7 bases; junction bases not matched to a gene: 16. CDR3 region: CAISENRQGALIGSEKLFF. CDR3 DNA: TGTGCCATCAGTGAGAATCGACAGGGGGCGTTGATCGGAAGTGAAAAACTGTTTTTT.

The chain links TRBV6-2 or TRBV6-3 to TRBJ1-1; 7 bases agree with TRBD1. The CDR3 sequence is 19 residues long. Germline V gives CDR1 MNHEY, CDR2 SVGEGT. Unmatched junction bases numbered 20, after V lost 5 bases and J lost 2 bases. This CDR3 reads CASSPPGQPKIGINTEAFF. The CDR3 nucleotides read TGTGCCAGCAGTCCACCGGGACAGCCTAAAATCGGGATTAACACTGAAGCTTTCTTT.

This chain uses TRBV9 with TRBJ2-3; 10 bases are shared with TRBD2. V shed 2 bases, J shed 2 bases, and the junction held 11 bases outside the gene matches. Germline CDR1 and CDR2: SGDLS and YYNGEE. CDR3 length: 18 amino acids. The CDR3: CASSVAPHLAGDTDTQYF. Here the CDR3 DNA reads TGTGCCAGCAGCGTCGCGCCCCATCTAGCGGGAGACACAGATACGCAGTATTTT. Using reference TRBV9 and TRBJ2-3 for the parts outside the CDR3, the full variable domain is DSGVTQTPKHLITATGQRVTLRCSPRSGDLSVYWYQQSLDQGLQFLIQYYNGEERAKGNILERFSAQQFPDLHSELNLSSLELGDSALYFCASSVAPHLAGDTDTQYFGPGTRLTVL.

V and J are TRBV11-1 and TRBJ2-7; TRBD2 agrees at 7 bases. The germline V gene has CDR1 SGHAT and CDR2 FQDESV (reference sequence). This CDR3 contains 15 residues. J was trimmed by 0 bases and V by 2 bases; bases with no gene match: 4. CDR3 region: CASSLSSGVSYEQYF. In nucleotides, the CDR3 is TGTGCCAGCAGCTTATCGAGCGGGGTCTCCTACGAGCAGTACTTC.

The J gene is TRBJ1-1, the V gene TRBV30; possibly TRBD1 for D (5 bases). Trimming removed 4 bases from V and 5 bases from J, with 17 bases in between. Per the germline V gene, CDR1 is GTSNPN and CDR2 is SVGIG (reference sequence). CDR3 size: 14 residues. The CDR3 sequence: CAWKNPGKGTEAFF. CDR3 DNA: TGTGCCTGGAAAAACCCAGGGAAGGGAACTGAAGCTTTCTTT.

This chain connects TRBV11-2 to TRBJ1-2, with D uncertain. CDR1 and CDR2 from the germline V gene are SGHAT and FQNNGV. This CDR3 contains 14 residues. V dropped 4 bases and J dropped 5 bases, with 14 bases sitting between them. The CDR3 reads CASSSPRFPYGYTF. CDR3 DNA sequence: TGTGCCAGCAGCTCGCCCAGGTTCCCTTATGGCTACACCTTC. The complete variable domain, with remaining parts taken from reference TRBV11-2 and TRBJ1-2, reads EAGVAQSPRYKIIEKRQSVAFWCNPISGHATLYWYQQILGQGPKLLIQFQNNGVVDDSQLPKDRFSAERLKGVDSTLKIQPAKLEDSAVYLCASSSPRFPYGYTFGSGTRLTVV.

The CDR3 protein is CASSVAMNTEAFF. CDR3 coding DNA: TGTGCCAGCAGTGTCGCGATGAACACTGAAGCTTTCTTT. V is TRBV2 and J is TRBJ1-1; unclear D gene. Per germline, CDR1 SNHLY and CDR2 FYNNEI. Trimming shortened V by 4 bases and J by 0 bases, and 6 bases separated the two germline ends. CDR3 length: 13 residues.

The chain is built from TRBV6-5 and TRBJ1-2, with 8 bases fitting TRBD1. The CDR3 consists of 14 residues. CDR1 and CDR2 from the germline V gene are MNHEY and SVGAGI. Trimming at V came to 0 bases and at J to 8 bases, leaving 5 bases not matched to a gene. CDR3 bases: TGTGCCAGCAGTTACTCGACAGGGGCGGGAGGCTACACCTTC. Its translation: CASSYSTGAGGYTF.

For the CDR3, the DNA is TGTGCCAGCAGCCTCAGTCCCGGGACTAGCGGGAGGGCCTACGAGCAGTACTTC. Amino acid sequence: CASSLSPGTSGRAYEQYF. This sequence joins TRBV11-2 and TRBJ2-7; 16 bases map to TRBD2. Germline V lookup: CDR1 SGHAT, CDR2 FQNNGV. This CDR3 region has 18 residues. The ends lost 5 bases at V and 2 bases at J; junction bases unmatched: 9.

The V and J genes are TRBV11-2 and TRBJ1-2; tentatively, D is TRBD1 (6 bases). CDR1 SGHAT and CDR2 FQNNGV come from the germline V gene. The ends were cut back, 6 bases at V and 9 bases at J, with 14 bases in the middle. There are 12 residues in the CDR3. The CDR3 bases are TGTGCCAGCAGTTCTAACAGGGTACGCTACACCTTC. Protein product: CASSSNRVRYTF. Full variable domain (remainder filled in from reference TRBV11-2 and TRBJ1-2): EAGVAQSPRYKIIEKRQSVAFWCNPISGHATLYWYQQILGQGPKLLIQFQNNGVVDDSQLPKDRFSAERLKGVDSTLKIQPAKLEDSAVYLCASSSNRVRYTFGSGTRLTVV.

The chain joins TRBV5-1 to TRBJ1-1; D might be TRBD1 (5 bases). CDR1 and CDR2 (germline): SGHRS, YFSETQ. The CDR3 runs to 16 residues. With 4 bases removed from V and 0 bases from J, the gap between germline ends came to 16 bases. CDR3 amino acids: CASSPGGAGLNTEAFF. CDR3 nucleotide sequence: TGCGCCAGCAGCCCGGGCGGGGCGGGCCTGAACACTGAAGCTTTCTTT.